The source of this TCR beta chain is a study of T cell responses to AZD1222 COVID-19 vaccine. The overall study: Second doses that came at about 4 or about 12 weeks were put together.

Whole-study findings and limits: Within unmutated variant regions lay the reported targets of nearly half of spike-specific TCRs. Elevations in Spike-specific TCR breadth and depth followed administration of two AZD1222 doses.

Trimming took 3 bases from V and 0 from J, leaving 14 bases between them. The CDR3 extends over 16 amino acids. Per the germline V gene, CDR1 is MNHNS and CDR2 is SASEGT. This clone came up once. Its antigen is as yet unknown. Repertoires were generated with immunoSEQ multiplex PCR, while TCRdb's copy carries only in-frame clones and drops some. The data show tens of thousands of clones, roughly 90% seen once. This TCR came from an adult in good health. V is TRBV6-1 and J is TRBJ1-1; a weak D match, TRBD1 (5 bases). The material sequenced was peripheral blood, taken on day 0 of AZD1222 vaccination. Here the CDR3 reads CASSDPPGLLNTEAFF. The CDR3, as DNA: TGTGCCAGCAGTGACCCCCCAGGGCTTTTGAACACTGAAGCTTTCTTT.